These T cell receptor beta chains were read from a single sample in a study of identical twins. TCRdb independently ran MiXCR on the 5' RACE reads; one entry per CDR3 protein. The table has just under 650,000 distinct CDR3 sequences, less than 9% seen once. The data also belong to a second study, concerning yellow fever vaccine responses in identical twins.

Source material: PBMCs. The receptor set was obtained from a woman younger than 30 in good health. Both conserved end residues are part of each CDR3. Fields, in order: CDR3 length, V gene, D gene, clone size, J gene, CDR3 DNA, CDR3 protein. D genes are given only for firm matches. Size is stated for part of the rows, as once, few or many counts, or as a class when the clone is expanded.

15,TRBV27,TRBD1,few,TRBJ2-5,TGTGCCAGCAGTAGACGGGACAGGGTGTCGGAGACCCAGTACTTC,CASSRRDRVSETQYF
17,TRBV4-1,-,-,TRBJ2-1,TGCGCCAGCAGCCAAGAAGCCGCCCGGGCGGGCTACAATGAGCAGTTCTTC,CASSQEAARAGYNEQFF
18,TRBV12-5,TRBD1,-,TRBJ2-5,TGTGCTAGTGGTTTTTCTGATAAAACCGGGACAGCCGAAGAGACCCAGTACTTC,CASGFSDKTGTAEETQYF
16,TRBV27,TRBD2,-,TRBJ2-7,TGTGCCAGCAGTTTTTGGCCTAGCGGGATGTATAGTGAGCAGTACTTC,CASSFWPSGMYSEQYF
17,TRBV2,TRBD2,-,TRBJ2-7,TGTGCCAGCAGTGATAGGGGGACTAGCGGGAGTAGTTACGAGCAGTACTTC,CASSDRGTSGSSYEQYF
14,TRBV12-3/TRBV12-4,-,few,TRBJ2-2,TGTGCCAGCAGGCGGACAGTAAACACCGGGGAGCTGTTTTTT,CASRRTVNTGELFF
16,TRBV12-3/TRBV12-4,-,few,TRBJ2-1,TGTGCCAGCAGGGGAGACATCGCTACCGCCTACAATGAGCAGTTCTTC,CASRGDIATAYNEQFF
15,TRBV15,TRBD2,few,TRBJ2-1,TGTGCCACCAGCGGGAGCGGGGGGACCTACAATGAGCAGTTCTTC,CATSGSGGTYNEQFF
20,TRBV7-8,-,many,TRBJ2-2,TGTGCCAGCAGCTTACCGAGGGGCCTAGCCCCCCTTGGGAACACCGGGGAGCTGTTTTTT,CASSLPRGLAPLGNTGELFF
12,TRBV5-6,-,few,TRBJ2-1,TGTGCCAGCAGCTCCGACAGCAATGAGCAGTTCTTC,CASSSDSNEQFF
16,TRBV5-1,TRBD1,few,TRBJ2-7,TGCGCCAGCAGCGTCTACCAGGGGGCGGCTTTCTACGAGCAGTACTTC,CASSVYQGAAFYEQYF
13,TRBV20-1,TRBD1,few,TRBJ1-5,TGCAGTGCTAGAAGCGCAGGGGGCGCGCCCCAGCATTTT,CSARSAGGAPQHF
18,TRBV6-5,TRBD2,-,TRBJ2-3,TGTGCCAGCAGGGTTACTAGCGGGGGTTATCATCGAACAGATACGCAGTATTTT,CASRVTSGGYHRTDTQYF
13,TRBV7-2,-,many,TRBJ1-2,TGTGCCAGCAGCTTTGGACCTGACTATGGCTACACCTTC,CASSFGPDYGYTF
14,TRBV6-1,-,-,TRBJ1-2,TGTGCCAGCATGGGGCCCGAAAATATCTATGGCTACACCTTC,CASMGPENIYGYTF
13,TRBV28,-,-,TRBJ2-7,TGTGCCAGCAGTTTAGATTTCTCCCGGGAGCAGTACTTC,CASSLDFSREQYF
15,TRBV28,-,once,TRBJ2-3,TGTGCCAGCGACTATACAGGGATGGGCACAGATACGCAGTATTTT,CASDYTGMGTDTQYF
15,TRBV19,-,-,TRBJ2-4,TGTGCCAGTAGTAGGCCAGATCTAGCCAAAAACATTCAGTACTTC,CASSRPDLAKNIQYF
16,TRBV18,-,few,TRBJ2-3,TGTGCCAGCTCACGGGCGGCGGGGGCCGGCACAGATACGCAGTATTTT,CASSRAAGAGTDTQYF
12,TRBV16,-,-,TRBJ2-5,TGTGCCAGCAGCAGTTCAGAGGAGACCCAGTACTTC,CASSSSEETQYF
16,TRBV10-3,TRBD1,many,TRBJ1-5,TGTGCCATCAGTGAGAACCCGGGACAGGGGGATCAGCCCCAGCATTTT,CAISENPGQGDQPQHF
17,TRBV12-3/TRBV12-4,-,many,TRBJ2-3,TGTGCCAGCACTCAAGCCCCATTATCTACTAGCACAGATACGCAGTATTTT,CASTQAPLSTSTDTQYF
14,TRBV12-3/TRBV12-4,-,many,TRBJ2-3,TGTGCCAGCAGTTTAGGCTCCGGCCCAGATACGCAGTATTTT,CASSLGSGPDTQYF
14,TRBV6-1,TRBD1,many,TRBJ2-1,TGTGCCAGCAGTCGACAGGGGGGGTACAATGAGCAGTTCTTC,CASSRQGGYNEQFF
15,TRBV6-1,TRBD1,few,TRBJ1-1,TGTGCCAGCAGTGACGTAGGGACAGGGGGGACTGAAGCTTTCTTT,CASSDVGTGGTEAFF
14,TRBV2,-,few,TRBJ2-5,TGTGCCAGCAGAACAGGAGGTAGCCAAGAGACCCAGTACTTC,CASRTGGSQETQYF
14,TRBV7-8,-,few,TRBJ1-2,TGTGCCAGCAGCCGGGAGGCACAATTCTATGGCTACACCTTC,CASSREAQFYGYTF
17,TRBV20-1,TRBD2,-,TRBJ2-5,TGCAGTGCTAGACCCCCACCCACGCGGGAGGGCCAAGAGACCCAGTACTTC,CSARPPPTREGQETQYF
15,TRBV6-1,TRBD2,few,TRBJ2-1,TGTGCCAGTCCCACGACTAGCTCTTGGAACAATGAGCAGTTCTTC,CASPTTSSWNNEQFF
14,TRBV7-9,TRBD1,-,TRBJ2-5,TGTGCCAGCAGCTCATCGACAGGGCTGGAGACCCAGTACTTC,CASSSSTGLETQYF
16,TRBV5-1,TRBD2,few,TRBJ2-1,TGCGCCAGCAGCCGGACCGGGACTAGCGCAGACAATGAGCAGTTCTTC,CASSRTGTSADNEQFF